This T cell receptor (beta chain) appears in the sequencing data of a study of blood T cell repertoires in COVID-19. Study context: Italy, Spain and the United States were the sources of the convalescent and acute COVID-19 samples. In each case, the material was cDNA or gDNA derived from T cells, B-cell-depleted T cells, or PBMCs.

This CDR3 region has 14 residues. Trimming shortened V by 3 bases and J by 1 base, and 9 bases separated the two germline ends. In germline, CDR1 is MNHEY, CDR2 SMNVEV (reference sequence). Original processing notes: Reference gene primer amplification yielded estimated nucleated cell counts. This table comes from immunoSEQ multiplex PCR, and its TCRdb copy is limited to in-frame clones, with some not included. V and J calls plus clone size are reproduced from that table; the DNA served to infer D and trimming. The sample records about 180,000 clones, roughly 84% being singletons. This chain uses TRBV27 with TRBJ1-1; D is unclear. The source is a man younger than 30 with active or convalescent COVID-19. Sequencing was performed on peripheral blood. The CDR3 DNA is TGTGCCAGCAGTTTCTCTTCGAGGAACACTGAAGCTTTCTTT. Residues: CASSFSSRNTEAFF.